The clone carrying this T cell receptor (beta chain) was found once. Per the original methods: Using reference gene primer amplification, nucleated cell counts were estimated. Method: immunoSEQ multiplex PCR; TCRdb's copy keeps in-frame clones and lacks some. V and J calls and clone size come straight from that table; D and trimming were deduced from the DNA. In the table there are about 290,000 clones, just under 85% of which are singletons. This CDR3 is 13 amino acids long. Per the germline V gene, CDR1 is LNHDA and CDR2 is SQIVND (reference sequence). The ends were cut back, 8 bases at V and 6 bases at J, with 14 bases in the middle. The data were obtained in a study of blood T cell repertoires in COVID-19. Study as a whole: There were acute and convalescent COVID-19 samples, and they came from the United States, Italy and Spain. Sample material is recorded as cDNA or gDNA derived from T cells, B-cell-depleted T cells, or PBMCs.

The chain recombines TRBV19 with TRBJ1-5; D uncertain. The clonotype comes from a woman aged 45-65 years with active or convalescent COVID-19. The sample consisted of peripheral blood. The CDR3 is CASAAFPFQPQHF. The CDR3 nucleotides are TGTGCCAGTGCCGCGTTCCCCTTTCAGCCCCAGCATTTT.